This T cell receptor beta chain originates from a study of human T cells and chemical hapten exposure. Background on the study: How much TCR each sample yielded varied, mostly because pooled library volumes differed slightly. Overall study results and limits: No alteration of TCRs above 1 in 1000 frequency was seen with DPC sensitization.

Comments on this clonotype: Its target is unknown.

Looked up from germline, CDR1 is LNHNV and CDR2 is YYDKDF (reference sequence). V was cut by 0 bases and J by 8 bases, with 5 bases left in between. The CDR3 consists of 12 residues. The time point: healthy volunteer bleed at 6 weeks. Total RNA extraction was carried out from unfractionated whole blood. In the original processing: Counts of TCRs in each sample centred on a median of about 96,000 and extended from around 24,000 to 710,000. TCRdb reprocessed the RACE reads with MiXCR, giving one entry per CDR3 protein. The V and J calls come from TCRdb's annotation, not from the publication. Among some 65,000 distinct CDR3 sequences, roughly 6.1% were seen once, and the ten largest hold around 3.4%.

The sample was whole blood. The V and J genes are TRBV15 and TRBJ1-5; no definite D call. This receptor was obtained from a female donor in good health. Some clones in this sample may be carry-over from other donors' samples. Written as DNA, the CDR3 is TGTGCCACCAGCAGAGATTCGGAGCCCCAGCATTTT. Translated: CATSRDSEPQHF. Looking up the rest from reference TRBV15 and TRBJ1-5 gives the full variable domain: DAMVIQNPRYQVTQFGKPVTLSCSQTLNHNVMYWYQQKSSQAPKLLFHYYDKDFNNEADTPDNFQSRRPNTSFCFLDIRSPGLGDTAMYLCATSRDSEPQHFGDGTRLSIL.